What follows describes a single TCR beta chain. Its target is not known. The data stem from a study of T cell repertoires and HLA-DP antigens. The CDR3 runs to 15 residues. CDR1 and CDR2 (germline): MDHEN, SYDVKM. The V segment lost 7 bases and the J segment 4 bases; nucleotides outside the gene matches: 9. Profiling relied on immunoSEQ multiplex PCR, and the TCRdb table lists in-frame clones only, not all of them. This table has roughly 110,000 clones, more than 85% appearing once. The V and J genes are TRBV28 and TRBJ2-1, with TRBD2 matching 8 bases. The sequenced sample was CD4+ T cells from PBMCs. This TCR derives from a woman aged 18-29 years in good health and CMV-seronegative. The CDR3 region has the DNA TGTGCCAGCACCTATTGGTCGGGGGGGTACAATGAGCAGTTCTTC. The encoded protein is CASTYWSGGYNEQFF.